What follows are 7 T cell receptor beta chains derived from one specimen sequenced in a study of T cell repertoires in cytomegalovirus infection. TCRdb reanalysed the reads using MiXCR and keeps one entry per CDR3 protein. The sample has 200,000 to 300,000 distinct CDR3 sequences, 9% to 15% seen once; the top ten hold roughly 1.7%. Sequencing input: PBMCs. The source is a human donor in good health (CMV status not recorded). Some clones in this sample may be carry-over from other donors' samples.

V and J are TRBV6-2 or TRBV6-3 and TRBJ2-1; D possibly corresponds to TRBD1 (6 bases). The CDR3 has 12 residues. Trimming stripped 10 bases from V and 6 bases from J, with 13 bases between. In germline, CDR1 is MNHEY, CDR2 SVGEGT. CDR3 in amino acids: CATQGRSNEQFF. The CDR3 DNA sequence: TGTGCCACCCAGGGGAGATCCAATGAGCAGTTCTTC.

This chain joins TRBV2 and TRBJ2-6, with D unresolved. This CDR3 comprises 13 residues. The V gene's germline CDR1 is SNHLY and CDR2 FYNNEI. Trimming took 8 bases from V and 4 from J, leaving 9 bases between them. CDR3: CASSGIGANVLTF. The CDR3 DNA is TGTGCCAGCTCGGGTATAGGGGCCAACGTCCTGACTTTC.

On this clonotype itself: Possible read error: a much larger clone is one base away. V gene TRBV7-9 combines with J gene TRBJ2-1; TRBD2 matches 9 bases. The CDR3 extends over 15 amino acids. J gave up 6 bases and V 5 bases, and 8 bases lay outside the gene matches. CDR1 is SEHNR and CDR2 is FQNEAQ in the germline V gene (reference sequence). The DNA for the CDR3 is TGTGCCAGCAGCGTTAGCGGGAGCGGACCCAATGAGCAGTTCTTC. Its translation is CASSVSGSGPNEQFF.

In this sample, this clonotype turned up many times. This chain joins TRBV28 and TRBJ2-7, with TRBD1 as a possible D gene (6 bases). The CDR3 is 14 amino acids. Germline V gene lookup returns CDR1 MDHEN and CDR2 SYDVKM. V shed 4 bases and J shed 2 bases, with 12 bases lying between them. The CDR3 loop is CASSSPGQPYEQYF. CDR3 DNA sequence: TGTGCCAGCAGTTCCCCGGGACAACCCTACGAGCAGTACTTC. The full variable domain, with the rest looked up from reference TRBV28 and TRBJ2-7, is DVKVTQSSRYLVKRTGEKVFLECVQDMDHENMFWYRQDPGLGLRLIYFSYDVKMKEKGDIPEGYSVSREKKERFSLILESASTNQTSMYLCASSSPGQPYEQYFGPGTRLTVT.

This clonotype was picked up many times. The rearrangement joins TRBV7-2 to TRBJ1-1; D is unclear. CDR1 is SGHTA and CDR2 is FQGNSA in the germline V gene. CDR3 length: 14 residues. Trimming took off 2 bases at V and 0 bases at J, with 7 bases between the two ends. Here the CDR3 DNA reads TGTGCCAGCAGCTTAAGCCATTTGAACACTGAAGCTTTCTTT. It yields the protein CASSLSHLNTEAFF.

This clonotype has more than one count but fewer than ten. The chain is built from TRBV5-1 and TRBJ1-2; TRBD1 aligns across 9 bases. The germline gives CDR1 SGHRS, CDR2 YFSETQ. This CDR3 spans 15 amino acids. V lost 4 bases and J lost 3; bases outside the gene matches: 7. The CDR3 reads CASSPWDRVDYGYTF. In DNA form, the CDR3 reads TGCGCCAGCAGCCCTTGGGACAGGGTGGACTATGGCTACACCTTC.

This clonotype was picked up many times. The chain has TRBV5-5 and TRBJ1-1; 9 nucleotides match TRBD1. CDR1 is SGHKS and CDR2 is YYEKEE in the germline V gene (reference sequence). J was trimmed by 4 bases and V by 0 bases; bases with no gene match: 1. The CDR3 is 14 amino acids. The CDR3 loop reads CASSLGDRATEAFF. Written as DNA, the CDR3 is TGTGCCAGCAGCTTGGGGGACAGGGCCACTGAAGCTTTCTTT.